The table lists the clone carrying this TCR beta chain with a few counts. The data originate from a study of T cell repertoires in cytomegalovirus infection. Each CDR3 protein gets one entry after TCRdb re-called the reads with MiXCR. The sample lists roughly 310,000 distinct CDR3 sequences, under 20% occurring once. Between the trimmed V and J ends, which lost 7 bases and 0 bases, there was a span of 10 bases. The length of the CDR3 is 14 residues. The chain joins TRBV12-3 or TRBV12-4 to TRBJ2-1, with D possibly TRBD1 on 5 matching bases. Sequencing was carried out using PBMCs. This clonotype was sampled from a human donor in good health (CMV status not recorded). Some clones in this sample may be carry-over from other donors' samples. Here the CDR3 reads CASKGQSSYNEQFF. The CDR3 DNA reads TGTGCCAGCAAGGGGCAGAGCTCCTACAATGAGCAGTTCTTC.